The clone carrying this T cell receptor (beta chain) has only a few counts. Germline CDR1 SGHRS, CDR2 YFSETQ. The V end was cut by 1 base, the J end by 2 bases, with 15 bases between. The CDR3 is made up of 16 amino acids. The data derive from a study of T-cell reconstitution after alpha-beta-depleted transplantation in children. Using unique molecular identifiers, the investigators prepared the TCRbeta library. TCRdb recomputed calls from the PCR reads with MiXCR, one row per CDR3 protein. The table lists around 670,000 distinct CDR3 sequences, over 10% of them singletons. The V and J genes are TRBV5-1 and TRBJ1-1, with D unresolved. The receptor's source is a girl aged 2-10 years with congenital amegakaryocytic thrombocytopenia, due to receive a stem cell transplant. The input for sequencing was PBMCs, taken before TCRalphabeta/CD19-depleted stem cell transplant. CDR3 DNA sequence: TGCGCCAGCAGCTTGCTGACCGTCTCGGGAAACACTGAAGCTTTCTTT. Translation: CASSLLTVSGNTEAFF.